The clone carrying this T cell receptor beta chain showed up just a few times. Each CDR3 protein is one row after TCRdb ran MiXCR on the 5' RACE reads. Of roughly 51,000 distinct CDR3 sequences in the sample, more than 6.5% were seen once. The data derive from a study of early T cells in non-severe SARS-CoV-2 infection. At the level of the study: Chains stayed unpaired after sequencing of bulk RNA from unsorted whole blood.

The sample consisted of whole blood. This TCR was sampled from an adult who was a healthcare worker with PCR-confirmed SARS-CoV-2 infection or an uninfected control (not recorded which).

CDR3 sequence: CASSIQGNTGELFF. The CDR3, as DNA: TGTGCCAGCAGTATACAGGGGAACACCGGGGAGCTGTTTTTT. V is TRBV7-7 and J is TRBJ2-2, with D possibly matching TRBD1 (6 bases). The ends were cut back, 6 bases at V and 1 base at J, with 9 bases in the middle. The CDR3 totals 14 residues. Germline lookup yields CDR1 SSHAT and CDR2 FNYEAQ (reference sequence).